The clone carrying this TCR beta chain was recorded a few times. Its antigen is not known. Through a sample-barcoded 5' primer and a J-beta primer mix, a second PCR was run for roughly 6 to 12 cycles. In TCRdb, the 5' RACE reads were re-called with MiXCR into one record per CDR3 protein. The sample contains 550,000 to 800,000 distinct CDR3 sequences, around 21% of which appear only once. The germline V gene encodes CDR1 DFQATT and CDR2 SNEGSKA (reference sequence). Trimming removed 3 bases from V and 2 bases from J, with 7 bases in between. This CDR3 contains 12 residues. This sample was taken from a study of blood T cells in healthy people across ages. Study outcomes and limitations: From one million sequenced T cells, diversity estimates were lower bounds.

This rearrangement joins TRBV20-1 to TRBJ2-5; D is undetermined. The TCR originated in a man in his 70s in good health. Input material: blood. CDR3 loop: CSARTPQETQYF. In DNA form, the CDR3 reads TGCAGTGCTAGGACCCCGCAAGAGACCCAGTACTTC.